This T cell receptor beta chain was recorded in a study of OX40 agonist ivuxolimab in advanced cancers. Study summary: One patient with hepatocellular carcinoma and two with cutaneous melanoma, three in all, had partial responses.

Trimming took 1 base from V and 4 from J, leaving 4 bases between them. The CDR3 length is 13 residues. Germline assignment: CDR1 SGHVS and CDR2 FQNEAQ. Assay: immunoSEQ multiplex PCR; the TCRdb copy retains only in-frame clones and omits some. The profile shows about 18,000 clones, about 71% of them singletons. Material: CD4+ or CD8+ T cells sorted from blood, obtained in a trial of the OX40 agonist ivuxolimab. The chain couples TRBV7-8 to TRBJ2-2; no clear D. This sequence was found in an adult with an advanced solid tumor such as melanoma, head and neck, liver or kidney cancer. CDR3 amino acids: CASSLVSTGELFF. The DNA of the CDR3 is TGTGCCAGCAGCTTAGTGAGCACCGGGGAGCTGTTTTTT. Looking up the rest from reference TRBV7-8 and TRBJ2-2 gives the full variable domain: GAGVSQSPRYKVAKRGQDVALRCDPISGHVSLFWYQQALGQGPEFLTYFQNEAQLDKSGLPSDRFFAERPEGSVSTLKIQRTQQEDSAVYLCASSLVSTGELFFGEGSRLTVL.